The 14 T cell receptor beta chains reported below all come from one sample, sequenced in a study of patients and donors after allogeneic stem cell transplantation. TCRdb redid the calling of the RT-PCR reads with MiXCR, one entry per CDR3 protein. The sample has about a million distinct CDR3 sequences, about 20% seen once. Specimen: blood, either unsorted or a sorted T cell fraction (not recorded which). The source of these receptors is a human donor who was either an allogeneic HSCT recipient or a stem cell or donor lymphocyte infusion donor (not recorded which). It is not recorded whose cells these are; they may come from a transplant donor.

The V and J genes are TRBV12-3 or TRBV12-4 and TRBJ1-1; a weak D match, TRBD1 (5 bases). This CDR3 comprises 11 residues. Trimming cost V 7 bases and J 10 bases, with 13 bases left between them. DNA of the CDR3: TGTGCCAGCACATCCGGAGGGACAGCTTTCTTT. Its protein product is CASTSGGTAFF.

This clonotype was detected a few times. V usage is TRBV6-1 and J usage is TRBJ1-5; 10 bases are shared with TRBD1. Germline CDR1 is MNHNS and CDR2 is SASEGT. Trimming removed 6 bases from V and 7 bases from J; junction bases left unmatched: 6. This CDR3 spans 14 amino acids. CDR3 in DNA: TGTGCCAGCAGCCGGGACAGGGGATACCAGCCCCAGCATTTT. It encodes CASSRDRGYQPQHF.

This clonotype was picked up a small number of times. The rearrangement uses TRBV7-9 and TRBJ2-1; D ambiguous. CDR1 is SEHNR and CDR2 is FQNEAQ in the germline V gene (reference sequence). V lost 2 bases, J lost 7 bases, and 18 bases lay in between. The CDR3 totals 16 residues. CDR3 sequence reads: CASSLKGTAPGNEQFF. The CDR3 DNA sequence: TGTGCCAGCAGCTTAAAAGGAACAGCCCCTGGGAATGAGCAGTTCTTC.

This clonotype was recorded at least ten times. J is TRBJ2-1 and V is TRBV7-2; D remains unclear. This CDR3 comprises 14 residues. Germline CDR1 and CDR2: SGHTA and FQGNSA. The V and J ends lost 2 bases and 4 bases respectively, with 9 bases between them. The CDR3 DNA reads TGTGCCAGCAGCTTAAGGTCCGGATACAATGAGCAGTTCTTC. It is translated as CASSLRSGYNEQFF.

This clonotype has more than one count but fewer than ten. The chain couples TRBV2 to TRBJ2-6; 9 bases are a match to TRBD1. Trimming took 8 bases from V and 2 from J; bases not matched to a gene: 4. Germline CDR1 reads SNHLY; CDR2 reads FYNNEI. The CDR3 is made up of 15 amino acids. The CDR3 nucleotides are TGTGCCAGCGGGACAGGGAGGCCTGGGGCCAACGTCCTGACTTTC. The encoded protein is CASGTGRPGANVLTF. The variable domain in full, completed from reference TRBV2 and TRBJ2-6, reads EPEVTQTPSHQVTQMGQEVILRCVPISNHLYFYWYRQILGQKVEFLVSFYNNEISEKSEIFDDQFSVERPDGSNFTLKIRSTKLEDSAMYFCASGTGRPGANVLTFGAGSRLTVL.

This sequence joins TRBV7-9 and TRBJ2-1, with 8 bases lining up with TRBD1. The V gene end was trimmed by 8 bases and the J gene end by 8 bases; junction bases not matched to a gene: 5. Germline V gene lookup returns CDR1 SEHNR and CDR2 FQNEAQ (reference sequence). This CDR3 region has 12 residues. The CDR3 spells CASGAGGDEQFF. CDR3 nucleotides: TGTGCCAGCGGCGCAGGGGGCGATGAGCAGTTCTTC.

The gene calls are TRBV12-3 or TRBV12-4 and TRBJ2-7; D is undetermined. The CDR3 extends over 12 amino acids. Between the trimmed V and J ends, which lost 3 bases and 7 bases, there was a span of 10 bases. The CDR3: CASSFWDREQYF. For the CDR3, the DNA is TGTGCCAGCAGTTTCTGGGATAGGGAGCAGTACTTC.

The chain has TRBV7-9 and TRBJ2-3; 9 nucleotides align to TRBD1. This CDR3 region has 16 residues. The germline CDR1 and CDR2 sequences are SEHNR and FQNEAQ (reference sequence). V gave up 5 bases and J gave up 0 bases; unmatched junction bases: 6. The CDR3, as DNA: TGTGCCAGCAGCCGTAACAGGGGGCTGAGCACAGATACGCAGTATTTT. Amino acid sequence: CASSRNRGLSTDTQYF.

The gene calls are TRBV16 and TRBJ1-1; a weak D match, TRBD1 (6 bases). The CDR3 is 15 residues long. The V end was cut by 4 bases, the J end by 4 bases, with 16 bases between. CDR1 is KGHSY and CDR2 is FQNENV in the germline V gene. CDR3 DNA sequence: TGTGCCAGCAGCCCCGGTTGGGGGGGGGCCACTGAAGCTTTCTTT. As protein: CASSPGWGGATEAFF.

V usage is TRBV4-2 and J usage is TRBJ2-3; maybe TRBD1 (6 bases). This CDR3 comprises 16 residues. V was trimmed by 1 base and J by 2 bases, leaving 13 bases between them. In germline, CDR1 is LGHNA, CDR2 YNFKEQ. In nucleotides, the CDR3 is TGTGCCAGCAGCCAAGTCTCGACAGGACCCACAGATACGCAGTATTTT. Translated, it gives CASSQVSTGPTDTQYF.

This clonotype was seen only a few times. The V call is TRBV7-6, the J call TRBJ1-5, with a weak D call TRBD1 (5 bases). V was trimmed by 1 base and J by 2 bases, leaving 9 bases between them. The CDR3 has 15 residues. Germline CDR1 reads SGHVS; CDR2 reads FNYEAQ. In DNA, the CDR3 is TGTGCCAGCAGCTTAGAAATAGGGGGCAATCAGCCCCAGCATTTT. Protein: CASSLEIGGNQPQHF. The full variable domain, its missing parts supplied by reference TRBV7-6 and TRBJ1-5, is GAGVSQSPRYKVTKRGQDVALRCDPISGHVSLYWYRQALGQGPEFLTYFNYEAQQDKSGLPNDRFSAERPEGSISTLTIQRTEQRDSAMYRCASSLEIGGNQPQHFGDGTRLSIL.

Only a few counts were recorded for this clonotype. V is TRBV4-2 and J is TRBJ2-3; D is possibly TRBD2 (6 bases). Germline V gene data show CDR1 as LGHNA and CDR2 as YNFKEQ. V lost 3 bases to trimming and J lost 0 bases, with 25 bases between them. CDR3 size: 20 residues. The CDR3 DNA sequence: TGTGCCAGCAGCCACGCCCTTGGTAGCGGTAGCCTCTCTAGCACAGATACGCAGTATTTT. Its translation is CASSHALGSGSLSSTDTQYF.

This clonotype was detected a few times. This chain uses TRBV11-1 with TRBJ2-1; TRBD2 aligns across 14 bases. The CDR3 covers 19 residues. CDR1 and CDR2 (germline): SGHAT, FQDESV (reference sequence). The ends lost 4 bases at V and 5 bases at J; junction bases unmatched: 13. The DNA of the CDR3 is TGTGCCAGCAGCTCCGGGACTAGCGGGAGATCTATTTGGGACAATGAGCAGTTCTTC. It codes for CASSSGTSGRSIWDNEQFF.

The chain recombines TRBV6-1 with TRBJ2-2; D might be TRBD1 (6 bases). Trimming took 8 bases from V and 4 from J, leaving 14 bases between them. There are 14 residues in the CDR3. From germline, CDR1 is MNHNS and CDR2 SASEGT. CDR3 DNA: TGTGCCAGCGGGGAGACAGGCTTCACCGGGGAGCTGTTTTTT. This translates into CASGETGFTGELFF.